Each of the 9 T cell receptor beta chains below was sequenced from the same sample in a study of control samples from healthy donors and cancer patients (dated by TCRdb to 2018 to 2021). Library method: the immunoSEQ multiplex PCR assay. TCRdb provides this immuneACCESS table in a form limited to in-frame rearrangements. Some clones are lacking; in checked studies, under half of them reflect an unresolved V gene, and why the rest are absent is not known. This sample lists 60,000 to 75,000 clones; approximately 89% were detected once. Around 5.1% of the sample rests with the top ten. The specimen was PBMCs. These receptors originate from a man aged 60-69 years with colorectal cancer.

The J gene is TRBJ1-6, the V gene TRBV28; D uncertain. Trimming shortened V by 4 bases and J by 0 bases, and 7 bases separated the two germline ends. The CDR3 is made up of 15 amino acids. The germline gives CDR1 MDHEN, CDR2 SYDVKM. The CDR3, as DNA: TGTGCCAGCAGTTACATTAGCTCCTATAATTCACCCCTCCACTTT. The encoded protein is CASSYISSYNSPLHF.

The chain couples TRBV4-2 to TRBJ2-2; D is undetermined. Per germline, CDR1 LGHNA and CDR2 YNFKEQ. This CDR3 spans 12 amino acids. V lost 1 base to trimming and J lost 4 bases, with 1 base between them. The DNA for the CDR3 is TGTGCCAGCAGCCAAGGCACCGGGGAGCTGTTTTTT. This codes for CASSQGTGELFF.

The chain couples TRBV9 to TRBJ2-7; possibly TRBD2 for D (6 bases). Germline loops: CDR1 SGDLS, CDR2 YYNGEE. Trimming removed 0 bases at V and 2 bases at J, with 9 bases between. CDR3 size: 14 residues. The CDR3 loop is CASSVGGGTYEQYF. DNA of the CDR3: TGTGCCAGCAGCGTAGGTGGGGGGACCTACGAGCAGTACTTC.

CDR3 in DNA: TGTGCCAGTAGTGACAGGGGCCAATATAGCAATCAGCCCCAGCATTTT. Its translation is CASSDRGQYSNQPQHF. This chain joins TRBV19 and TRBJ1-5; 8 bases are shared with TRBD1. Germline CDR1 and CDR2: LNHDA and SQIVND (reference sequence). CDR3 length: 16 amino acids. V lost 5 bases to trimming and J lost 0 bases; unmatched junction nucleotides: 6.

The CDR3 is CASTEGQTNYGYTF. CDR3 in DNA: TGTGCCAGCACCGAGGGACAGACTAACTATGGCTACACCTTC. The chain is built from TRBV7-9 and TRBJ1-2; 7 nucleotides agree with TRBD1. Trimming cost V 7 bases and J 0 bases; bases outside gene matches: 5. The CDR3 spans 14 residues. Germline CDR1 is SEHNR and CDR2 is FQNEAQ (reference sequence).

With respect to this clone: The junction shows a germline mismatch at one end, possibly a read error. The J gene is TRBJ1-5, the V gene TRBV19, with 8 nucleotides matching TRBD1. The CDR3 loop spans 16 amino acids. Germline CDR1 reads LNHDA; CDR2 reads SQIVND (reference sequence). DNA of the CDR3: TGTGCCAGTAGTATTATGAAGGGGACAGGCAATCAGCCCCGGCATTTT. This translates into CASSIMKGTGNQPRHF. The full variable domain, with the rest looked up from reference TRBV19 and TRBJ1-5, is DGGITQSPKYLFRKEGQNVTLSCEQNLNHDAMYWYRQDPGQGLRLIYYSQIVNDFQKGDIAEGYSVSREKKESFPLTVTSAQKNPTAFYLCASSIMKGTGNQPRHFGDGTRLSIL.

This clone appeared a few times. The V and J genes are TRBV5-6 and TRBJ2-1, with 8 bases fitting TRBD2. The V and J ends lost 0 bases and 7 bases, in that order; junction bases with no gene match: 9. This CDR3 has 16 residues. CDR1 and CDR2 from the germline V gene are SGHDT and YYEEEE. CDR3 residues: CASSLAGRGAANEQFF. The DNA of the CDR3 is TGTGCCAGCAGCTTGGCTGGGCGGGGGGCCGCAAATGAGCAGTTCTTC.

The V call is TRBV5-6, the J call TRBJ2-2, with a possible D match to TRBD1 (5 bases). This CDR3 contains 15 residues. The ends were cut back, 4 bases at V and 2 bases at J, with 12 bases in the middle. The germline V gene has CDR1 SGHDT and CDR2 YYEEEE. CDR3 coding DNA: TGTGCCAGCAGCAACCGACAGATTAACACCGGGGAGCTGTTTTTT. Its protein product is CASSNRQINTGELFF.

The chain has TRBV6-2 or TRBV6-3 and TRBJ1-5; no clear D gene. Between the trimmed V and J ends, which lost 2 bases and 4 bases, there was a span of 9 bases. This CDR3 is built from 14 residues. CDR1 is MNHEY and CDR2 is SVGEGT in the germline V gene. The CDR3 coding sequence is TGTGCCAGCAGTTACCGCCAGGAGAATCAGCCCCAGCATTTT. This sequence encodes CASSYRQENQPQHF.